The sample holds many counts of the clone carrying this T cell receptor beta chain. What it binds is not known. Trimming took 5 bases from V and 0 from J; bases not matched to a gene: 6. Germline CDR1 reads DFQATT; CDR2 reads SNEGSKA (reference sequence). The CDR3 length is 15 residues. The entry originates in a study of metastatic and nonmetastatic thyroid tumors. Overall study context: Thyroid patients, malignant and benign, had repertoires compared across blood and tumor or nodule tissue.

The study, taken as a whole, reports: When malignant thyroid tumors were compared with benign nodules, TCR beta diversity was reportedly significantly higher in the malignant tumors. This held in both blood and tumor samples.

All patients were treatment-naive before thyroid surgery. Authors' methods: Clinicopathological groups of papillary thyroid cancer showed CDR3 differences that were used to build a distant-metastasis classifier. TCRdb re-analyzed the PCR reads using MiXCR. The V and J calls, along with clone size, are taken from TCRdb and not from the paper's own processing. The sample yields roughly 61,000 clones, approximately 4.1% seen once. The source material was blood. The chain couples TRBV20-1 to TRBJ1-3, with 8 bases that match TRBD1. The sequence derives from a female donor with papillary thyroid cancer or a benign thyroid nodule (not recorded which). Some clones in this sample may be carry-over from other donors' samples. DNA of the CDR3: TGCAGTGCTCCGGACAGGGCGGGCTCTGGAAACACCATATATTTT. This gives the protein CSAPDRAGSGNTIYF.